This T cell receptor (beta chain) derives from a study of OX40 agonist ivuxolimab in advanced cancers. On the study more broadly: The drug used for patients, ivuxolimab, was an agonistic anti-OX40 (CD134) antibody.

Germline CDR1 and CDR2: MNHNS and SASEGT. The CDR3 consists of 13 residues. V was clipped by 7 bases and J by 0 bases, with 9 bases between them. Here immunoSEQ multiplex PCR was the method, and the copy in TCRdb shows in-frame clones only, minus some. The data contain about 85,000 clones, around 87% of them singletons. Regarding the study as a whole: There was clonal expansion of CD4+ and CD8+ blood T cells by week 6 at 0.1 to 3.0 mg/kg.

Note on this clone: What it binds is not known.

The chain is built from TRBV6-1 and TRBJ1-1, with a tentative D call TRBD1 (5 bases). Source: CD4+ or CD8+ T cells sorted from blood, taken in a trial of the OX40 agonist ivuxolimab. The TCR comes from an adult with an advanced solid tumor such as melanoma, head and neck, liver or kidney cancer. The CDR3: CASTGLLNTEAFF. The CDR3, as DNA: TGTGCCAGCACGGGACTGCTGAACACTGAAGCTTTCTTT.